Sequencing of this T cell receptor (beta chain) was carried out in a study of tumor and adjacent non-tumor tissue in lung cancer. Three rounds of nested PCR, following a modified ARM-PCR protocol, produced the TCRbeta library. From the multiplex PCR reads, TCRdb called clonotypes with MiXCR, one entry per CDR3 protein. The sample has approximately 77,000 distinct CDR3 sequences; roughly 80% are singletons. The study, taken as a whole, reports: Compared with tumor, normal lung showed significantly lower TCR diversity.

With regard to this clonotype: Its antigen is as yet unknown.

RNA was extracted from bulk tissue without any cell sorting. The normal lung tissue was taken more than 3 cm from the tumor edge. Donors were chemotherapy-naive, newly diagnosed lung cancer surgical patients in China, August–November 2014. Trimming stripped 7 bases from V and 3 bases from J, with 11 bases between. In germline, CDR1 is ENHRY, CDR2 SYGVKD. There are 13 residues in the CDR3. The sequenced sample consisted of distant non-tumor lung tissue. The receptor was derived from a man in his sixties with non-small cell lung cancer. The chain combines TRBV10-3 with TRBJ2-3; a weak D match, TRBD2 (5 bases). The CDR3 reads CAIKGRTTDTQYF. CDR3 bases: TGTGCCATCAAAGGGCGGACTACAGATACGCAGTATTTT.